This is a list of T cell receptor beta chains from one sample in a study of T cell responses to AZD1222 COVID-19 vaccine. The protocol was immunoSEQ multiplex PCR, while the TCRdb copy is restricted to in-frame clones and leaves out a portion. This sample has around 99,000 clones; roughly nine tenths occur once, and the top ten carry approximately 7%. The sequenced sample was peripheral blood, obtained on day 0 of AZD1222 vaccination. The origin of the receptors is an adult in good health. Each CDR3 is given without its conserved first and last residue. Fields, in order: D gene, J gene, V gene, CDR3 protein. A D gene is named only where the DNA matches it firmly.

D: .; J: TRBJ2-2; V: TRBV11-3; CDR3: ASSLGRRIGELF
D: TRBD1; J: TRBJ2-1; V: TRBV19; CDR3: ASSTGTVYNEQF
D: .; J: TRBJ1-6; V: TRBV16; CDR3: ASSPRGLDSPLH
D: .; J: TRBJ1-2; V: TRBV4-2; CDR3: ASSQRGEHYGYT
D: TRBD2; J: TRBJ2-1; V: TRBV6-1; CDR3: ASSEGRGYNEQF
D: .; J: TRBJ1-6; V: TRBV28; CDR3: ASSLPHGSEVDSPLH
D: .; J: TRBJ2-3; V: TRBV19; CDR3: ASSTDLASTDTQY
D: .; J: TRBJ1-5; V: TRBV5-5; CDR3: ASIGELEVNQPQH
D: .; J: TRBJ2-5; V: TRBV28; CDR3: ASSLRGLQETQY
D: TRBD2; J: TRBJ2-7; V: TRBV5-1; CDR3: ASSNGLAGPLEQY
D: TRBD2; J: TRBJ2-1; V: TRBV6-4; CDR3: ASSRASGSLFSYNEQF
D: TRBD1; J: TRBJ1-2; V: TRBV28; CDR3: ASKPGGTGGGNGYT
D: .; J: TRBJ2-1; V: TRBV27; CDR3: ASRKFGSSYNEQF
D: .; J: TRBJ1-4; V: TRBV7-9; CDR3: ASTPRSNEKLF
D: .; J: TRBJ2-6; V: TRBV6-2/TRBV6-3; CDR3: ASSRRTTGANVLT
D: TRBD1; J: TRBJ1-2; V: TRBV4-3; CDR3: ASSQDQETGVGYT
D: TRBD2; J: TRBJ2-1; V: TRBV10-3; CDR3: AINMGLAGSSSYNEQF
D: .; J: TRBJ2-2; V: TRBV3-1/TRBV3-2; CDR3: ASSQVGRGGTGELF
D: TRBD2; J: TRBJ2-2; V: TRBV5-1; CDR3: ASSLGASGNTGELF
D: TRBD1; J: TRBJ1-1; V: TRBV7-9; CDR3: ASSPRQGLGNTEAF
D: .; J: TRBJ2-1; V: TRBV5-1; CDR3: ASSLDTQYNEQF
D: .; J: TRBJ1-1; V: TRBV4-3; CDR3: ASSQDLRDTEAF
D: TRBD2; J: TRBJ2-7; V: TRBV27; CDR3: ASSLGLAGAGEQY
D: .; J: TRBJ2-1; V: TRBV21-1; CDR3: ASRASLEQF
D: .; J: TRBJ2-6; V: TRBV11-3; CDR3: ASSPSGVGANVLT
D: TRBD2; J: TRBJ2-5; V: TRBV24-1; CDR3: ATSDSNPLAGALETQY
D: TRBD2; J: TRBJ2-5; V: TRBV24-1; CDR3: ATSGLAGGPSETQY
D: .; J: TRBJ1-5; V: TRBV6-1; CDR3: ASSEQYSNQPQH
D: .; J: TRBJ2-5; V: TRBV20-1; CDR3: SAREAETQY
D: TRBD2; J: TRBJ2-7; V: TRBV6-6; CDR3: ASMGGRGAYEQY
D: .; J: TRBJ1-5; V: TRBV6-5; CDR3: ATRWENNQPQH
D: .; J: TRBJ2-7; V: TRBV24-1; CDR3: ATATGGSSYEQY
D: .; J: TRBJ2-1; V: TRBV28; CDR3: ASSLPGVNYNEQF
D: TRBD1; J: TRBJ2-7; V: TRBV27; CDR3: ASSYRGGEQY
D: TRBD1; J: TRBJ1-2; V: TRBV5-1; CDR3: ASSFGQESGYT